The text below deals with one T cell receptor beta chain. Its antigen is not known. Using the 5' RACE reads, TCRdb records one entry per CDR3 protein without DNA. This sample contains about 400,000 distinct CDR3 sequences. This sample stems from a study of T cells expressing NK-cell markers. Across the whole study: Sorted CD3+CD56-NKG2C+, CD3+CD56+NKG2C+ and CD3+CD56+NKG2C- T cells supplied the TCR beta repertoires. Overall study results and limits: NKG2C+ dominant clonotype frequencies in 5 or 6 donors were roughly 1.0-7.5% of CD8+ T cells.

This CDR3 is built from 15 residues. Germline V CDR1 and CDR2: MNHEY, SVGAGI. This chain uses TRBV6-5 with TRBJ2-5; TCRdb's D call of TRBD1 is untestable without DNA. This receptor was taken from a woman aged 45-59 years in good health. The sequenced sample was blood T cells: a sorted CD56 or NKG2C T cell subset, CD4+ or CD8+ T cells, or bulk PBMC T cells (not recorded which). The CDR3 loop is CASSLIMGRAETQYF.